This passage covers 10 T cell receptor beta chains from one sample sequenced in a study of blood T cell repertoires in COVID-19. Assay: immunoSEQ multiplex PCR; the TCRdb copy retains only in-frame clones and omits some. Seen here are about 250,000 clones, over 75% observed once, and the top ten hold about 1.7%. Sequenced input: PBMCs or T cells enriched from blood (not recorded which). These receptors originate from a man aged 40-49 years who had recovered from COVID-19.

This clone has a single count. The rearrangement links TRBV2 to TRBJ1-4; no definite D call. The CDR3 is 14 residues long. Germline V gene sequence: CDR1 SNHLY, CDR2 FYNNEI. Trimming left V 7 bases short and J 6 bases short, with 15 bases between. CDR3: CASIMERTYEKLFF. DNA for the CDR3: TGTGCCAGCATAATGGAGCGAACCTATGAAAAACTGTTTTTT.

This clone was recorded once. The chain recombines TRBV7-2 with TRBJ1-4; D gene uncertain. V was clipped by 5 bases and J by 0 bases, with 4 bases between them. The CDR3 sequence is 13 residues long. Per the germline V gene, CDR1 is SGHTA and CDR2 is FQGNSA. The CDR3 here is CASSRATNEKLFF. As DNA, the CDR3 is TGTGCCAGCAGCCGCGCAACTAATGAAAAACTGTTTTTT. Together with reference TRBV7-2 and TRBJ1-4, the CDR3 gives the full variable domain: GAGVSQSPSNKVTEKGKDVELRCDPISGHTALYWYRQSLGQGLEFLIYFQGNSAPDKSGLPSDRFSAERTGGSVSTLTIQRTQQEDSAVYLCASSRATNEKLFFGSGTQLSVL.

The rearrangement links TRBV2 to TRBJ2-1; 11 bases fit TRBD2. The CDR3 totals 16 residues. J was trimmed by 7 bases and V by 0 bases; bases with no gene match: 5. Germline assignment: CDR1 SNHLY and CDR2 FYNNEI. CDR3 sequence reads: CASSEAVAGGWNEQFF. In DNA, the CDR3 is TGTGCCAGCAGTGAAGCGGTAGCGGGAGGGTGGAATGAGCAGTTCTTC.

The chain joins TRBV7-9 to TRBJ2-7; a weak D match, TRBD2 (6 bases). Looked up from germline, CDR1 is SEHNR and CDR2 is FQNEAQ (reference sequence). The length of the CDR3 is 15 residues. V dropped 2 bases and J dropped 2 bases, with 13 bases sitting between them. DNA of the CDR3: TGTGCCAGCAGCTTATCGGGGGTCCTGACCTACGAGCAGTACTTC. Translated, it gives CASSLSGVLTYEQYF.

The J gene is TRBJ1-1, the V gene TRBV7-9; 7 positions match TRBD1. The V and J ends lost 3 bases and 13 bases, in that order; junction bases with no gene match: 20. Looked up from germline, CDR1 is SEHNR and CDR2 is FQNEAQ (reference sequence). The CDR3 length is 16 residues. The CDR3 sequence is CASSFGTAVSISSYFF. DNA of the CDR3: TGTGCCAGCAGCTTCGGGACAGCTGTTTCAATCTCAAGCTATTTCTTT.

The V and J genes are TRBV27 and TRBJ2-7; TRBD1 matches at 7 bases. The V and J ends lost 5 bases and 2 bases, in that order; junction bases with no gene match: 6. Germline V gene lookup returns CDR1 MNHEY and CDR2 SMNVEV (reference sequence). The CDR3 runs 14 residues. The CDR3 DNA follows: TGTGCCAGCAGTCCATTAGGGGGCCCCTACGAGCAGTACTTC. Amino acid sequence: CASSPLGGPYEQYF.

This chain uses TRBV2 with TRBJ2-7, with TRBD2 as a possible D gene (5 bases). V was cut by 6 bases and J by 5 bases, with 14 bases left in between. The CDR3 sequence is 13 residues long. CDR1 and CDR2 from the germline V gene are SNHLY and FYNNEI. CDR3: CASRRSSWDEQYF. In nucleotides, the CDR3 is TGTGCCAGCAGGAGATCTAGCTGGGACGAGCAGTACTTC.

V usage is TRBV6-4 and J usage is TRBJ2-1; 11 bases line up with TRBD1. This CDR3 has 15 residues. The junction had 7 bases not matched to a gene; V was cut back by 4 bases and J by 8 bases. Germline assignment: CDR1 MRHNA and CDR2 SNTAGT. The DNA for the CDR3 is TGTGCCAGCAGTGTCCTTGGACAGGGGGCCCATGAGCAGTTCTTC. Protein product: CASSVLGQGAHEQFF.

The chain combines TRBV14 with TRBJ2-1; 9 nucleotides line up with TRBD2. The CDR3 sequence is 17 residues long. V gave up 4 bases and J gave up 5 bases; unmatched junction bases: 12. The germline CDR1 and CDR2 sequences are SGHDN and FVKESK. Here the CDR3 DNA reads TGTGCCAGCAGCCTTCACGCGGGAGGGCGGTTTAACAATGAGCAGTTCTTC. Translated: CASSLHAGGRFNNEQFF.

The rearrangement joins TRBV23-1 to TRBJ2-7, with D maybe TRBD1 (6 bases). TRBV23-1 is given ORF status, its function remaining uncertain. The V gene lost 2 bases and the J gene lost 5 bases, with 13 bases spanning the gap. This CDR3 has 14 residues. CDR3 protein: CASSQPTYRDEQYF. DNA for the CDR3: TGCGCCAGCAGTCAACCTACTTACAGGGACGAGCAGTACTTC.